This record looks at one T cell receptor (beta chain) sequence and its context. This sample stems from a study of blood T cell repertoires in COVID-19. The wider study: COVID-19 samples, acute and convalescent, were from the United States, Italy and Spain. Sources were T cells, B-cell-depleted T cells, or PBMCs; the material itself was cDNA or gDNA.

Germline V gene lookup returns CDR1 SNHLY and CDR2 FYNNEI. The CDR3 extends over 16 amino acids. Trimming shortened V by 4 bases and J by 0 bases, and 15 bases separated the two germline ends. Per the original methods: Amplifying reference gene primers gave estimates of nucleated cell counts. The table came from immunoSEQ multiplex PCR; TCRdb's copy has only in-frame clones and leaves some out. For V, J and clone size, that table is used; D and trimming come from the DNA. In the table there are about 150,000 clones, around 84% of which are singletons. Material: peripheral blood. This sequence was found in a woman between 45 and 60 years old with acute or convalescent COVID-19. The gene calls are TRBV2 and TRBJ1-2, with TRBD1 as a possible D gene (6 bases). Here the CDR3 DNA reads TGTGCCAGCAGTGCCGACAGGCTGAGAGCTAACTATGGCTACACCTTC. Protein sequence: CASSADRLRANYGYTF.